Presented here are 22 T cell receptor beta chains from one specimen sequenced in a study of cytomegalovirus exposure and HLA in healthy donors. TCRdb keeps only in-frame clones here, not all; method: immunoSEQ multiplex PCR. Among over 200,000 clones listed, around four fifths were seen once. Input material: PBMCs. These receptors were taken from a woman in her late teens or twenties in good health and CMV-seronegative.

This clone was picked up a small number of times. This chain connects TRBV6-5 to TRBJ2-7; D may be TRBD1 or TRBD2 (5 bases each). Between the trimmed V and J ends, which lost 6 bases and 4 bases, there was a span of 10 bases. The CDR3 is made up of 12 amino acids. Germline V gives CDR1 MNHEY, CDR2 SVGAGI. CDR3 bases: TGTGCCAGCAGGGGGGTTGGTTACGAGCAGTACTTC. Protein product: CASRGVGYEQYF.

V usage is TRBV5-4 and J usage is TRBJ2-2; D call uncertain. The germline V and J ends were trimmed by 2 bases and 6 bases, with 8 bases remaining between them. The CDR3 consists of 13 residues. Per the germline V gene, CDR1 is SGHNT and CDR2 is YYREEE (reference sequence). CDR3 sequence (DNA): TGTGCCAGCAGCTTTGTTGCGGCCGGGGAGCTGTTTTTT. Residues: CASSFVAAGELFF. Drawing the rest from reference TRBV5-4 and TRBJ2-2, the complete variable domain is ETGVTQSPTHLIKTRGQQVTLRCSSQSGHNTVSWYQQALGQGPQFIFQYYREEENGRGNFPPRFSGLQFPNYSSELNVNALELDDSALYLCASSFVAAGELFFGEGSRLTVL.

V gene TRBV28 combines with J gene TRBJ2-1; D not resolved. The V gene lost 5 bases and the J gene lost 6 bases, with 17 bases spanning the gap. This CDR3 contains 15 residues. Germline lookup yields CDR1 MDHEN and CDR2 SYDVKM. In DNA, the CDR3 is TGTGCCAGCAGTACCCAAGGGTTGCCTTCCAATGAGCAGTTCTTC. As protein: CASSTQGLPSNEQFF.

The rearrangement joins TRBV7-9 to TRBJ1-1; the match to TRBD1 covers 7 bases. V shed 5 bases and J 0 bases; nucleotides not matched to a gene: 3. This CDR3 is 14 amino acids long. In germline, CDR1 is SEHNR, CDR2 FQNEAQ (reference sequence). CDR3 DNA sequence: TGTGCCAGCAGCCGGGGACAGTTGAACACTGAAGCTTTCTTT. This encodes CASSRGQLNTEAFF.

This clone was detected once. The chain employs TRBV27 and TRBJ1-5, with TRBD1 matching 8 bases. This CDR3 has 16 amino acids. Germline V gives CDR1 MNHEY, CDR2 SMNVEV (reference sequence). The V segment lost 5 bases and the J segment 5 bases; nucleotides outside the gene matches: 11. In DNA form, the CDR3 reads TGTGCCAGCAGTCGGGGACAGGACAGCGCTGATCAGCCCCAGCATTTT. The encoded protein is CASSRGQDSADQPQHF.

This chain joins TRBV18 and TRBJ2-5; 9 bases match TRBD1. Germline V gives CDR1 KGHSH, CDR2 LQKENI. This CDR3 has 14 residues. V was clipped by 3 bases and J by 4 bases; unmatched bases: 3. DNA of the CDR3: TGTGCCAGCTCACCGCAGGGACAGGGAGAGACCCAGTACTTC. This translates into CASSPQGQGETQYF.

The chain is built from TRBV27 and TRBJ1-6; weak D call: TRBD1 (6 bases). The CDR3 consists of 14 residues. The ends were cut back, 5 bases at V and 10 bases at J, with 15 bases in the middle. In germline, CDR1 is MNHEY, CDR2 SMNVEV (reference sequence). Here the CDR3 DNA reads TGTGCCAGCAGTCAGGGGATGAAGGACTCACCCCTCCACTTT. This translates into CASSQGMKDSPLHF.

This sequence joins TRBV10-1 and TRBJ1-3; the D is unclear. Between the trimmed V and J ends, which lost 3 bases and 0 bases, there was a span of 9 bases. The CDR3 is made up of 15 amino acids. Looked up from germline, CDR1 is WNHNN and CDR2 is SYGVQD (reference sequence). The DNA for the CDR3 is TGCGCCAGCAGTGACGGGTTAAGCTCTGGAAACACCATATATTTT. Its translation: CASSDGLSSGNTIYF.

This clone was detected only once. The rearrangement uses TRBV4-1 and TRBJ2-1, with D unclear. This CDR3 has 15 amino acids. Germline lookup yields CDR1 MGHRA and CDR2 YSYEKL. The V end was cut by 0 bases, the J end by 4 bases, with 10 bases between. CDR3 region: CASSQDPQPYNEQFF. The DNA for the CDR3 is TGCGCCAGCAGCCAAGATCCTCAGCCATACAATGAGCAGTTCTTC.

V gene TRBV11-2 combines with J gene TRBJ2-7; D is perhaps TRBD1 (6 bases). The CDR3 runs to 13 residues. CDR1 is SGHAT, CDR2 FQNNGV, per germline. V shed 2 bases and J shed 5 bases, with 10 bases lying between them. The CDR3 here is CASSLSPGDEQYF. The CDR3 nucleotides read TGTGCCAGCAGCTTAAGTCCAGGGGACGAGCAGTACTTC.

The chain is built from TRBV27 and TRBJ2-2; D may be TRBD2 (6 bases). Germline CDR1 reads MNHEY; CDR2 reads SMNVEV (reference sequence). Trimming took off 7 bases at V and 4 bases at J, with 16 bases between the two ends. The CDR3 contains 15 residues. CDR3 nucleotide sequence: TGTGCCAGCAACCCGTTAGGGAGGAGCACCGGGGAGCTGTTTTTT. Protein: CASNPLGRSTGELFF.

The chain has TRBV11-2 and TRBJ2-7, with a weak D call TRBD1 (6 bases). The CDR3 runs to 14 residues. Germline CDR1 is SGHAT and CDR2 is FQNNGV. V was cut by 4 bases and J by 2 bases, with 12 bases left in between. The CDR3, as DNA: TGTGCCAGCAGCTCCCAGGGGACCGCCTACGAGCAGTACTTC. It codes for CASSSQGTAYEQYF.

The chain is built from TRBV6-6 and TRBJ1-5; D gene ambiguous. Germline V gene data show CDR1 as MNHNY and CDR2 as SVGAGI (reference sequence). Trimming shortened V by 3 bases and J by 2 bases, and 11 bases separated the two germline ends. CDR3 length: 15 amino acids. The CDR3 DNA reads TGTGCCAGCAGTTATACATCGGGTGGCAATCAGCCCCAGCATTTT. This translates into CASSYTSGGNQPQHF.

The rearrangement joins TRBV28 to TRBJ1-2; 9 bases agree with TRBD1. Germline CDR1 reads MDHEN; CDR2 reads SYDVKM. V lost 3 bases to trimming and J lost 4 bases; unmatched junction nucleotides: 6. CDR3 length: 15 residues. CDR3 sequence: CASSLYRGRSYGYTF. DNA for the CDR3: TGTGCCAGCAGTTTGTACAGGGGGCGTAGCTATGGCTACACCTTC.

The rearrangement uses TRBV2 and TRBJ1-5; D is ambiguous. CDR1 is SNHLY, CDR2 FYNNEI, per germline. Trimming took off 4 bases at V and 1 base at J, with 8 bases between the two ends. The CDR3 has 14 amino acids. In DNA form, the CDR3 reads TGTGCCAGCAGTGGGGGATGGAGCAATCAGCCCCAGCATTTT. It specifies CASSGGWSNQPQHF.

The chain employs TRBV6-5 and TRBJ2-5; possible D gene TRBD2, 5 bases. The CDR3 covers 12 residues. CDR1 is MNHEY, CDR2 SVGAGI, per germline. The V gene lost 6 bases and the J gene lost 2 bases, with 7 bases spanning the gap. CDR3 sequence: CASRRRQETQYF. Written as DNA, the CDR3 is TGTGCCAGCAGGAGGAGGCAAGAGACCCAGTACTTC.

The rearrangement links TRBV4-1 to TRBJ2-7, with 8 nucleotides matching TRBD1. Per germline, CDR1 MGHRA and CDR2 YSYEKL. The V and J ends lost 2 bases and 7 bases, in that order; junction bases with no gene match: 13. The CDR3 covers 16 residues. In DNA form, the CDR3 reads TGCGCCAGCAGCCAACAATCAGGACAGGGCCGTCGGGAGCAGTACTTC. It specifies CASSQQSGQGRREQYF.

This sequence joins TRBV2 and TRBJ2-2, with 8 bases matching TRBD2. Germline V gene lookup returns CDR1 SNHLY and CDR2 FYNNEI. CDR3 length: 15 amino acids. V was pared by 6 bases and J by 2 bases, with 5 bases of the junction left unmatched. CDR3 bases: TGTGCCAGCAGGGAACTAGCGGCTAACACCGGGGAGCTGTTTTTT. It encodes CASRELAANTGELFF.

A word on this clone: This same CDR3 is encoded by further DNA sequences in the sample. The rearrangement joins TRBV2 to TRBJ2-5; D unresolved. CDR1 SNHLY and CDR2 FYNNEI come from the germline V gene. This CDR3 region has 11 residues. V shed 5 bases and J shed 2 bases, with 3 bases lying between them. As DNA, the CDR3 is TGTGCCAGCAGTCCTCAAGAGACCCAGTACTTC. It codes for CASSPQETQYF. The whole variable domain, remainder taken from reference TRBV2 and TRBJ2-5, is EPEVTQTPSHQVTQMGQEVILRCVPISNHLYFYWYRQILGQKVEFLVSFYNNEISEKSEIFDDQFSVERPDGSNFTLKIRSTKLEDSAMYFCASSPQETQYFGPGTRLLVL.

The CDR3 reads CASNAQWTGNSYEQYF. The CDR3 DNA reads TGTGCCAGCAACGCCCAGTGGACAGGGAACTCCTACGAGCAGTACTTC. The chain is built from TRBV27 and TRBJ2-7, with 8 bases aligning to TRBD1. The V gene's germline CDR1 is MNHEY and CDR2 SMNVEV (reference sequence). The J segment lost 0 bases and the V segment lost 7 bases, leaving 11 bases of the junction unmatched. The CDR3 runs to 16 residues.

The chain uses TRBV28 and TRBJ1-1; D not resolved. Trimming stripped 5 bases from V and 0 bases from J, with 7 bases between. CDR3 length: 13 amino acids. In germline, CDR1 is MDHEN, CDR2 SYDVKM. CDR3 nucleotides: TGTGCCAGCAGTACACTCATGAACACTGAAGCTTTCTTT. This encodes CASSTLMNTEAFF.

This chain joins TRBV20-1 and TRBJ2-3; D may be TRBD2 (5 bases). The CDR3 is made up of 11 amino acids. Germline V gives CDR1 DFQATT, CDR2 SNEGSKA (reference sequence). CDR3 nucleotide sequence: TGCAGCCCGCGATTCGGGCGGGCACAGTATTTT. It yields the protein CSPRFGRAQYF.